This T cell receptor (beta chain) was identified during a study of T cell changes during pregnancy in multiple sclerosis. TCRdb keeps only in-frame clones here, not all; method: immunoSEQ multiplex PCR. The table has 45,000 to 55,000 clones, almost 95% seen once. Source: peripheral blood, taken in the third trimester of pregnancy. The receptor was isolated from a female donor with multiple sclerosis, enrolled in a pregnancy study.

The CDR3 loop is CARNFQRQGLYGYTF. Written as DNA, the CDR3 is TGTGCCAGAAACTTTCAAAGGCAGGGCCTCTATGGCTACACCTTC. This chain joins TRBV2 and TRBJ1-2; TRBD1 is a possible D gene (5 bases). CDR1 and CDR2 (germline): SNHLY, FYNNEI. Trimming removed 9 bases at V and 4 bases at J, with 21 bases between. The CDR3 sequence is 15 residues long.